The source of this T cell receptor (beta chain) is a study of OX40 agonist ivuxolimab in advanced cancers. Study-wide background: Patient treatment consisted of intravenous ivuxolimab administration every 2 weeks at 0.01 to 10 mg/kg. Study-wide points: Partial responders dosed at 0.1-3.0 mg/kg displayed clonal expansion ranking among the lowest. It was also the case that some nonresponders had low normalized T-cell clonal expansion. In general, CD8+ T cells held more expanded clones than CD4+ did, on average.

The protocol was immunoSEQ multiplex PCR, while the TCRdb copy is restricted to in-frame clones and leaves out a portion. The sample comprises about 76,000 clones, roughly 86% of which are singletons, and under 3% rests with the top ten. Turning to this clone: The antigen remains unidentified.

The source is an adult with an advanced solid tumor such as melanoma, head and neck, liver or kidney cancer. The sequenced sample was CD4+ or CD8+ T cells sorted from blood, obtained in a trial of the OX40 agonist ivuxolimab.

Written as DNA, the CDR3 is TGTGCCAGCAGCTTCTCCCCCCAAGAGACCCAGTACTTC. It specifies CASSFSPQETQYF. The chain recombines TRBV9 with TRBJ2-5; D unresolved. V was cut by 4 bases and J by 1 base, with 8 bases left in between. Germline V lookup: CDR1 SGDLS, CDR2 YYNGEE. The CDR3 is 13 amino acids.